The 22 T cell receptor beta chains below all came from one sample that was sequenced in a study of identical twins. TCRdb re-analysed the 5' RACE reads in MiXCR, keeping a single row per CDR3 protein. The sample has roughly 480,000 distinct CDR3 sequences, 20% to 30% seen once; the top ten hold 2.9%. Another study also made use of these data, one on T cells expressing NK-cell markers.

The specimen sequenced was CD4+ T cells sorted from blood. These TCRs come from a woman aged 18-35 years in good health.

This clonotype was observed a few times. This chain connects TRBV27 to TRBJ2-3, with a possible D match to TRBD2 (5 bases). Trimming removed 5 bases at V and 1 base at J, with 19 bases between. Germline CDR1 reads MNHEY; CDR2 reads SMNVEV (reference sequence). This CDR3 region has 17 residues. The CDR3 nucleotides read TGTGCCAGCAGTCTACAAAGGCGGGTGTTGGGCACAGATACGCAGTATTTT. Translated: CASSLQRRVLGTDTQYF.

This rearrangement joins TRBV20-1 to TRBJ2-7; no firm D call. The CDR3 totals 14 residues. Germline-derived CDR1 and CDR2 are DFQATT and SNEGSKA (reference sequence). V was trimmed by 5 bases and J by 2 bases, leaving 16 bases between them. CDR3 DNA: TGCAGTGCTCCGCTCGCCCTTTCTACCTACGAGCAGTACTTC. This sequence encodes CSAPLALSTYEQYF.

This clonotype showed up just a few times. The CDR3 sequence is CASSSRGADTGELFF. CDR3 in DNA: TGTGCCAGCAGCAGCAGGGGGGCGGACACCGGGGAGCTGTTTTTT. The chain carries TRBV9 and TRBJ2-2; maybe TRBD1 (7 bases). The CDR3 loop spans 15 amino acids. Germline V gene sequence: CDR1 SGDLS, CDR2 YYNGEE. V was cut by 4 bases and J by 3 bases, with 13 bases left in between.

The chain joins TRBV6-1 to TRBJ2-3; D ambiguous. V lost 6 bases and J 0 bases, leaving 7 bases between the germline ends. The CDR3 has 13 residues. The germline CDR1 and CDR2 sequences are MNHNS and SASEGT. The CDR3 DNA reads TGTGCCAGCAGGCAGCTTAGCACAGATACGCAGTATTTT. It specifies CASRQLSTDTQYF.

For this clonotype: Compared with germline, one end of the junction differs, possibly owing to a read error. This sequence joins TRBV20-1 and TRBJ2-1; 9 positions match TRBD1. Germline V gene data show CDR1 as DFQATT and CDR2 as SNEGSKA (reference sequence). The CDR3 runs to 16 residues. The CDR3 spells CSARDTGQGNPNVQFF. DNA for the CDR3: TGCAGTGCTAGAGATACGGGACAGGGTAACCCGAATGTGCAGTTCTTC.

CDR3 nucleotides: TGCAGTGCTATTCTAGCGGGGGGCCTCCAAGAGACCCAGTACTTC. Translation: CSAILAGGLQETQYF. The chain is built from TRBV20-1 and TRBJ2-5, with 11 bases identical to TRBD2. In germline, CDR1 is DFQATT, CDR2 SNEGSKA (reference sequence). The V segment lost 4 bases and the J segment 1 base; nucleotides outside the gene matches: 5. The CDR3 spans 15 residues.

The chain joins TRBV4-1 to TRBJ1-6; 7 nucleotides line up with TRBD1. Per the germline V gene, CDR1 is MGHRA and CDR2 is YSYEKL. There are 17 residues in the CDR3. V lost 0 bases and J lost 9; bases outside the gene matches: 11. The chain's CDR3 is CASSQDMGQSRGSPLHF. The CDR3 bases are TGCGCCAGCAGCCAAGATATGGGACAGTCTCGAGGTTCACCCCTCCACTTT.

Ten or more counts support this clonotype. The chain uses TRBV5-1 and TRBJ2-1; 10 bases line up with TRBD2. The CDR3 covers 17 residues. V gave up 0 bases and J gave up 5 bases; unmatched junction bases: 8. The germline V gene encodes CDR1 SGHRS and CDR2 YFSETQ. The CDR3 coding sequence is TGCGCCAGCAGCTTGGTGGCTAGCGGGAGCGGACACAATGAGCAGTTCTTC. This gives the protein CASSLVASGSGHNEQFF.

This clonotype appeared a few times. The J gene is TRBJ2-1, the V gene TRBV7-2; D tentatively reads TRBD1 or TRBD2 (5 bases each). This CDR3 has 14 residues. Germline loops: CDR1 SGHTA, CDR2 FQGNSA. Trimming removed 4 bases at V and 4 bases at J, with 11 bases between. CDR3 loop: CASSWDGRYNEQFF. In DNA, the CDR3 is TGTGCCAGCAGCTGGGACGGCAGATACAATGAGCAGTTCTTC.

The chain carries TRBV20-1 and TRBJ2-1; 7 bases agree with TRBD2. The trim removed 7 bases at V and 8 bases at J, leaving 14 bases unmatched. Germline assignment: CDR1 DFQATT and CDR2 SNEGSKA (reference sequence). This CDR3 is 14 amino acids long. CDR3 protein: CSGLSLAGADEQFF. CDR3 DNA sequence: TGCAGTGGTCTAAGTCTGGCGGGAGCCGATGAGCAGTTCTTC.

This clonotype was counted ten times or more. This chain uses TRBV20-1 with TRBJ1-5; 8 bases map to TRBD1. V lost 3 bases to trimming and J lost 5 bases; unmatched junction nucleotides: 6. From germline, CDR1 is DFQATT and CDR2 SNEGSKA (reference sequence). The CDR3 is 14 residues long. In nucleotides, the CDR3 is TGCAGTGCTAGTGCCAGGGGGCGCGATCAGCCCCAGCATTTT. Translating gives CSASARGRDQPQHF.

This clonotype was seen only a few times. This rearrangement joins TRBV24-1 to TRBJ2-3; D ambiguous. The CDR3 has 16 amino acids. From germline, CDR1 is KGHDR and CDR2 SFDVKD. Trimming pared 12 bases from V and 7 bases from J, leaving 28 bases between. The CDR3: CAPYQLTEPPSHTQYF. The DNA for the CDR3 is TGTGCCCCCTACCAATTGACCGAGCCTCCCTCTCATACGCAGTATTTT.

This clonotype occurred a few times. The CDR3: CASSAGSVETQYF. The CDR3 DNA is TGTGCCAGCAGTGCTGGGTCCGTGGAGACCCAGTACTTC. The gene calls are TRBV7-9 and TRBJ2-5; D gene unclear. The germline V gene encodes CDR1 SEHNR and CDR2 FQNEAQ (reference sequence). Trimming removed 6 bases at V and 5 bases at J, with 13 bases between. This CDR3 comprises 13 residues. The full variable domain, with the rest looked up from reference TRBV7-9 and TRBJ2-5, is DTGVSQNPRHKITKRGQNVTFRCDPISEHNRLYWYRQTLGQGPEFLTYFQNEAQLEKSRLLSDRFSAERPKGSFSTLEIQRTEQGDSAMYLCASSAGSVETQYFGPGTRLLVL.

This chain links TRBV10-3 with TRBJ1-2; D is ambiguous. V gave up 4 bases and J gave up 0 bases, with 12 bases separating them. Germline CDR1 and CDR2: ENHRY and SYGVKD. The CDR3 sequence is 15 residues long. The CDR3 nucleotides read TGTGCCATCAGTGGTGGAGCGCAAGCTAACTATGGCTACACCTTC. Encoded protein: CAISGGAQANYGYTF.

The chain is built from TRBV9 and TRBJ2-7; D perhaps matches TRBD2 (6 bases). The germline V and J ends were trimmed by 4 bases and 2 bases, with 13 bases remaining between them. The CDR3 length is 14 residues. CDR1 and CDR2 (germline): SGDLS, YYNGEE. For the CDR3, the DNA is TGTGCCAGCAGCTCCCACGGGGGTGCCTACGAGCAGTACTTC. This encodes CASSSHGGAYEQYF.

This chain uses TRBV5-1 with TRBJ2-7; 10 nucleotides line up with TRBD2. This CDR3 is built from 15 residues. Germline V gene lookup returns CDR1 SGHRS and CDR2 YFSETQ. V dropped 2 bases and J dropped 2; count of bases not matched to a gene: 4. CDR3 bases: TGCGCCAGCAGCTTAGGGACTAGCGAGCCCTACGAGCAGTACTTC. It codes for CASSLGTSEPYEQYF.

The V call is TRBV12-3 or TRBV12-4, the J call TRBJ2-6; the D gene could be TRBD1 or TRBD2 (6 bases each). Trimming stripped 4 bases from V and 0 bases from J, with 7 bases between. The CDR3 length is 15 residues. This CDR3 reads CASSSGASGANVLTF. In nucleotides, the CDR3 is TGTGCCAGCAGTTCGGGGGCCTCTGGGGCCAACGTCCTGACTTTC.

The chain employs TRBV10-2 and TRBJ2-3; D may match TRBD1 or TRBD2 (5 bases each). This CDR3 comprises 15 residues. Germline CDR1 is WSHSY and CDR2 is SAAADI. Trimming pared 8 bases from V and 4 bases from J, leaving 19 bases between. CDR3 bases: TGCGCCAGCGGACCGGGGCGAGAGAAGGCAGATACGCAGTATTTT. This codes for CASGPGREKADTQYF.

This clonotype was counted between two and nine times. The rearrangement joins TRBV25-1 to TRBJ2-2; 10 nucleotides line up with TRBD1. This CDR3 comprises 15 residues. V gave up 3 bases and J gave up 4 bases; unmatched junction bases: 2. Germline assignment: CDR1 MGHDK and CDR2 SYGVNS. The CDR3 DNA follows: TGTGCCAGCAGTGATCGGACAGGGGGCACCGGGGAGCTGTTTTTT. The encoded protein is CASSDRTGGTGELFF. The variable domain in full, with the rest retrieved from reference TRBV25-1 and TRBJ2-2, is EADIYQTPRYLVIGTGKKITLECSQTMGHDKMYWYQQDPGMELHLIHYSYGVNSTEKGDLSSESTVSRIRTEHFPLTLESARPSHTSQYLCASSDRTGGTGELFFGEGSRLTVL.

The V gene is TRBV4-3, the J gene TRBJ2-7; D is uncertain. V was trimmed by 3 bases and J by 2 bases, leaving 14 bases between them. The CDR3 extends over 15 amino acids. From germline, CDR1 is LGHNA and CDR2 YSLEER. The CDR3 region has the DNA TGCGCCAGCAGCCAGTATCGCGGTGCACCCTACGAGCAGTACTTC. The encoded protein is CASSQYRGAPYEQYF.

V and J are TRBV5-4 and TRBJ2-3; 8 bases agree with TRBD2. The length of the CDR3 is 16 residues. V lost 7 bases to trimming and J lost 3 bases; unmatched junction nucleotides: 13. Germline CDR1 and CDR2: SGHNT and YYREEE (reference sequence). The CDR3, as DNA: TGTGCCAGCTCTCGCGCGGGGGGTATCGTGACAGATACGCAGTATTTT. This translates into CASSRAGGIVTDTQYF. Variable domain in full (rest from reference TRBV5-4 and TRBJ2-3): ETGVTQSPTHLIKTRGQQVTLRCSSQSGHNTVSWYQQALGQGPQFIFQYYREEENGRGNFPPRFSGLQFPNYSSELNVNALELDDSALYLCASSRAGGIVTDTQYFGPGTRLTVL.

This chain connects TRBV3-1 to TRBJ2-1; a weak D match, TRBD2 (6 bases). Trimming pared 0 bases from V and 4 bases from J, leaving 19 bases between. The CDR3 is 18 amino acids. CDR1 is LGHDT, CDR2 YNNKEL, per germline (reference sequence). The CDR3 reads CASSQDLGLSYSYNEQFF. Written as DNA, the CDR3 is TGTGCCAGCAGCCAAGACTTGGGACTCTCTTACTCTTACAATGAGCAGTTCTTC.